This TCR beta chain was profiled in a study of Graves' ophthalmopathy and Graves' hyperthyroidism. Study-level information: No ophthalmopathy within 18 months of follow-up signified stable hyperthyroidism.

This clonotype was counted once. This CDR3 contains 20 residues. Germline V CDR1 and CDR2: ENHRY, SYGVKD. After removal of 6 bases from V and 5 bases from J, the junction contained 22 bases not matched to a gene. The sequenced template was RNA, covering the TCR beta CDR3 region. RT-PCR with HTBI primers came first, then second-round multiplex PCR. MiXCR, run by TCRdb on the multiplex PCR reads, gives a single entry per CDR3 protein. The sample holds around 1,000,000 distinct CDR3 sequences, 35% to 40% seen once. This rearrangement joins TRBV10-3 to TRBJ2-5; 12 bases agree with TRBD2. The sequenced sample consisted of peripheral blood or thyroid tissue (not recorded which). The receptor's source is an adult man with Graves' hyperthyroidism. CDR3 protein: CAIRDTSGGLPTGRWETQYF. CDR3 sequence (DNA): TGTGCCATCAGAGACACTAGCGGGGGGTTACCGACAGGTCGGTGGGAGACCCAGTACTTC.